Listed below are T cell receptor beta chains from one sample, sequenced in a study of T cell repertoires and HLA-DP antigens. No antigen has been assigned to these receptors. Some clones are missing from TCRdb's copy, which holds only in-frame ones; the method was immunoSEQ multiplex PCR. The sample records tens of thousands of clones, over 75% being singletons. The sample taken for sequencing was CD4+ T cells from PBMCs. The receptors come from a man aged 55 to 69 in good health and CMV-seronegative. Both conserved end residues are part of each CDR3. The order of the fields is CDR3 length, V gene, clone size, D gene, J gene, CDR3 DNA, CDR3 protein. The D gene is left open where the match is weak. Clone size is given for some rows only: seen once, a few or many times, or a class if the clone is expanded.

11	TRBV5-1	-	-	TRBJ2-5	TGCGCCAGCAGCATTGACACTTCACAGTACTTC	CASSIDTSQYF
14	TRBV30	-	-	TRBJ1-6	TGTGCCTGGAGTGTGGGGGGTTTTGATTCACCCCTCCACTTT	CAWSVGGFDSPLHF
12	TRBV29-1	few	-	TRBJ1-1	TGCAGCGTTGACTTCGGTTGGGCTGAAGCTTTCTTT	CSVDFGWAEAFF
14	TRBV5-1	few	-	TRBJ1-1	TGCGCCAGCAGCGGGGGACGGACGAACACTGAAGCTTTCTTT	CASSGGRTNTEAFF
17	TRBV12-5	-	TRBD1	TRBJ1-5	TGTGCTAGTGGTTTGATATGGGACAGGGTAAGCAATCAGCCCCAGCATTTT	CASGLIWDRVSNQPQHF
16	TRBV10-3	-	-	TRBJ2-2	TGTGCCATCAGTGAGTCTGGGGGGCTGAACACCGGGGAGCTGTTTTTT	CAISESGGLNTGELFF
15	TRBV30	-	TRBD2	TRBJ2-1	TGTGCCTGGAGTGACTTAGCGGGAACCTACAATGAGCAGTTCTTC	CAWSDLAGTYNEQFF
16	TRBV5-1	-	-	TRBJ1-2	TGCGCCAGCAGCTTATCTTCGGACAGCGGGCGCTATGGCTACACCTTC	CASSLSSDSGRYGYTF
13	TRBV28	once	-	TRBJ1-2	TGTGCCAGCAGTTCCGCGCCTACCTATGGCTACACCTTC	CASSSAPTYGYTF
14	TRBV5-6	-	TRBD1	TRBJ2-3	TGTGCCAGCAACGCCGGGACAGGGGTTTTTGGGCAGTATTTT	CASNAGTGVFGQYF
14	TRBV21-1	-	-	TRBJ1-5	TGTGCCAGCGGGGACAGGGAGAGCAATCAGCCCCAGCATTTT	CASGDRESNQPQHF
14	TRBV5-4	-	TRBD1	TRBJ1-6	TGTGCCAGCAGCTGGGACAGGGGTAGATCACCCCTCCACTTT	CASSWDRGRSPLHF
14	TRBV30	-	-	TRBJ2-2	TGTGCCTGGCGGGTCGCGGGTTTAACCGGGGAGCTGTTTTTT	CAWRVAGLTGELFF
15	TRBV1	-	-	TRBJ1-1	TGCACCAGCAGCTCACAGGGTAAATTGGGTACTGAAGCTTTCTTT	CTSSSQGKLGTEAFF
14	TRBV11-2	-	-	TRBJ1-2	TGTGCCAGCAGCCGCGGGAGGGGCCCCTATGGCTACACCTTC	CASSRGRGPYGYTF
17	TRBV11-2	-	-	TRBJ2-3	TGTGCCAGCAGCCCCCCTTCTGGGGGGCCAAGCACAGATACGCAGTATTTT	CASSPPSGGPSTDTQYF
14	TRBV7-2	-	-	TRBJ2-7	TGTGCCAGCAGCTCCTCAGGGTACGGCTACGAGCAGTACTTC	CASSSSGYGYEQYF
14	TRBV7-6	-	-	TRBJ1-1	TGTGCCAGCAGCATCGACGGCGCGGGGACTGAAGCTTTCTTT	CASSIDGAGTEAFF
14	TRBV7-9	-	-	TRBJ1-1	TGTGCCAGCAGCTTAAGGCAGGGGAACACTGAAGCTTTCTTT	CASSLRQGNTEAFF
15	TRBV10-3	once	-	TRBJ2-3	TGTGCCATCAGTGAGTACGAGGGGCCCACAGATACGCAGTATTTT	CAISEYEGPTDTQYF
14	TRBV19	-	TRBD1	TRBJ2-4	TGTGCCAGTAGTTTGACAGGGCCAAAAAACATTCAGTACTTC	CASSLTGPKNIQYF
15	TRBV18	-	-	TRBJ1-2	TGTGCCAGCTCACAAAGAGAGAGGGTGAACTATGGCTACACCTTC	CASSQRERVNYGYTF
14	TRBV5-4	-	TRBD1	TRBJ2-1	TGTGCCACTCCCCGGACAGGGGCCCGCGATGAGCAGTTCTTC	CATPRTGARDEQFF
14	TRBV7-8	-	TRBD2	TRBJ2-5	TGTGCCAGCTCCCTTTGGGACTACCCGGGGACCCAGTACTTC	CASSLWDYPGTQYF
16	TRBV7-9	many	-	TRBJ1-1	TGTGCCAGCAGCTTAGCCCATAGGGTGATCGAGGCTGAAGCTTTCTTT	CASSLAHRVIEAEAFF
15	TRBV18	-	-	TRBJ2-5	TGTGCCAGCTCACCACGGTCCGGAGTCCAAGAGACCCAGTACTTC	CASSPRSGVQETQYF
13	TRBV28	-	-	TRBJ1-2	TGTGCCAGCACCACGGCAACGGGCCTGGGCTACACCTTC	CASTTATGLGYTF
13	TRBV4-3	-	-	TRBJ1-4	TGCGCCAGCAGCCAAGGGCCGAATGAAAAACTGTTTTTT	CASSQGPNEKLFF
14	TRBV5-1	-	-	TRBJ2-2	TGCGCCAGCAGGTCAACTAGTTCGACCGGGGAGCTGTTTTTT	CASRSTSSTGELFF
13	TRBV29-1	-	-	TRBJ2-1	TGCAGCGTTGAGAGGAGGCAGGGGGGTGAGCAGTTCTTC	CSVERRQGGEQFF
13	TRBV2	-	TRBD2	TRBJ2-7	TGTGCCAGCAGTCCTCACGGGGGGTCCGAGCAGTACTTC	CASSPHGGSEQYF
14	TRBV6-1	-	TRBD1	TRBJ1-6	TGTGCCAGCAGTCGGGACAGGGAGGTTATGCCCCTCCACTTT	CASSRDREVMPLHF
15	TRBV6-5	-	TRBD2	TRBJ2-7	TGTGCCAGCAGTTACTCCGGCGGGGGGCGAAGGGAGCAGTACTTC	CASSYSGGGRREQYF